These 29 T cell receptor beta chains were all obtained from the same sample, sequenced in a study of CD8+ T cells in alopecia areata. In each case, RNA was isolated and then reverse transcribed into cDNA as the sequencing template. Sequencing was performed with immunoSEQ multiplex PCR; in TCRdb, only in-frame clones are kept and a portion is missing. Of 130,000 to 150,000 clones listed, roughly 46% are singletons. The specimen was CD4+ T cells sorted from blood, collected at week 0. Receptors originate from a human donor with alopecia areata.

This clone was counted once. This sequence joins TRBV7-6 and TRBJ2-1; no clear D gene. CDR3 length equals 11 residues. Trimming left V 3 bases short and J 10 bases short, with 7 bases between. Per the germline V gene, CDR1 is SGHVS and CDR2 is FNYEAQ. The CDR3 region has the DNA TGTGCCAGCAGCTTGTCAGGAGAGCAGTTCTTC. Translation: CASSLSGEQFF.

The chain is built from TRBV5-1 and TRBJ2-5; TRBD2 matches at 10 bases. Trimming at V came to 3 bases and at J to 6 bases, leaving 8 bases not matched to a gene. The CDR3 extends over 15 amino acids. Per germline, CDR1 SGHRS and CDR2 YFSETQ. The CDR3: CASSSGLAPPKTQYF. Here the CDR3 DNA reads TGCGCCAGCAGCTCGGGACTAGCGCCGCCTAAGACCCAGTACTTC.

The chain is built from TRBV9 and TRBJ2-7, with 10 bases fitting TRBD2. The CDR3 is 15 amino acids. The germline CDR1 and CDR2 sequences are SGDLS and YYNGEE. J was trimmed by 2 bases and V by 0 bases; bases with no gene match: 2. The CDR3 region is CASSVGGTSAYEQYF. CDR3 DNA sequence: TGTGCCAGCAGCGTAGGGGGGACTAGCGCCTACGAGCAGTACTTC.

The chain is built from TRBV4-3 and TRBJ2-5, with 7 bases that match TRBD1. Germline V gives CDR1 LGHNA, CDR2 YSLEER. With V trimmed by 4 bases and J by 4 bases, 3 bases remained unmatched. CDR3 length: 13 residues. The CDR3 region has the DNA TGCGCCAGCAGCCCTCGACAGGGAGAGACCCAGTACTTC. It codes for CASSPRQGETQYF.

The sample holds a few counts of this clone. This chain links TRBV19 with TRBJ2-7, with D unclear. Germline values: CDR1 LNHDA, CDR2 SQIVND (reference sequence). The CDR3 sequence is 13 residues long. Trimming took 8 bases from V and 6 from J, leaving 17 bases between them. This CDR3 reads CASARQGPLEQYF. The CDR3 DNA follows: TGTGCCAGTGCCCGACAAGGACCTCTCGAGCAGTACTTC.

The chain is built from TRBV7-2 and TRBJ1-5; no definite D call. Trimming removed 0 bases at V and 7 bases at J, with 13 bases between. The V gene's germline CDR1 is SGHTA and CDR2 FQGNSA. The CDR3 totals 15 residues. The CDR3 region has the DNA TGTGCCAGCAGCTTAGCGGGCGGGTCGGGACAGCCCCAGCATTTT. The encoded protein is CASSLAGGSGQPQHF.

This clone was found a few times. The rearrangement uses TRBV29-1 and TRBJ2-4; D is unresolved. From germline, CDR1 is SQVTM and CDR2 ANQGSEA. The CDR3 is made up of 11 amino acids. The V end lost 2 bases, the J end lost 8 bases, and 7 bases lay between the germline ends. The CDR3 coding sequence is TGCAGCGTTGAAAAAGGAGACATTCAGTACTTC. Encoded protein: CSVEKGDIQYF. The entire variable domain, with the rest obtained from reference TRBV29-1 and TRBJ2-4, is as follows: SAVISQKPSRDICQRGTSLTIQCQVDSQVTMMFWYRQQPGQSLTLIATANQGSEATYESGFVIDKFPISRPNLTFSTLTVSNMSPEDSSIYLCSVEKGDIQYFGAGTRLSVL.

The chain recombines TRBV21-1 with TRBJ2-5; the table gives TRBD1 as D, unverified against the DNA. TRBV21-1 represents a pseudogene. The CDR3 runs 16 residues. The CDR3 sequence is CASSRPGPGGSETQYF. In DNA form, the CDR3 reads TGTGCCAGCAGCAGGCCGGGACCAGGGGGGTCGGAGACCCAGTACTTC.

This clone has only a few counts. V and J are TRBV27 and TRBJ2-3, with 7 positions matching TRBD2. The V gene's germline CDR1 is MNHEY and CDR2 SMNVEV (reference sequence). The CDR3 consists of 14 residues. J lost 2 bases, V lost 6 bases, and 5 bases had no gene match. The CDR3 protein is CASRRLAPTDTQYF. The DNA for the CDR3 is TGTGCCAGCAGAAGACTAGCCCCCACAGATACGCAGTATTTT.

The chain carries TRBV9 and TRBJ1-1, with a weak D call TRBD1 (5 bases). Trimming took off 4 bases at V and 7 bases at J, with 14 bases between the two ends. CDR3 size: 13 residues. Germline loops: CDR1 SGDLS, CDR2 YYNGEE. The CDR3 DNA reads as TGTGCCAGCAGCCCCTTCGGGACCAGTGAAGCTTTCTTT. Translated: CASSPFGTSEAFF.

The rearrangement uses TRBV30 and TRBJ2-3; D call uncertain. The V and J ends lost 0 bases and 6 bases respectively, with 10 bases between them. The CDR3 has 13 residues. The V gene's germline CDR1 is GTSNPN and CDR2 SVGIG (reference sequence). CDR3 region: CAWSVRSADTQYF. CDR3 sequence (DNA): TGTGCCTGGAGTGTACGGAGCGCCGATACGCAGTATTTT.

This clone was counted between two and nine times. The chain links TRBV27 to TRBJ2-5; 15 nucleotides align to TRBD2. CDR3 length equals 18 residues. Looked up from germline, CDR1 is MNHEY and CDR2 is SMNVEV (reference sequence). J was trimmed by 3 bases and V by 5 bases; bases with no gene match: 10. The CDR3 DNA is TGTGCCAGCAGTCCGTTATGGACTAGCGGGAGGGATAAAGAGACCCAGTACTTC. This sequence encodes CASSPLWTSGRDKETQYF.

CDR3 coding DNA: TGCGCCAGCAGCTTTGACAGGACAATTAACTATGGCTACACCTTC. Protein sequence: CASSFDRTINYGYTF. The genes are TRBV5-1 and TRBJ1-2, with D tentatively TRBD1 (6 bases). CDR1 SGHRS and CDR2 YFSETQ come from the germline V gene. Trimming shortened V by 2 bases and J by 1 base, and 12 bases separated the two germline ends. The CDR3 loop spans 15 amino acids.

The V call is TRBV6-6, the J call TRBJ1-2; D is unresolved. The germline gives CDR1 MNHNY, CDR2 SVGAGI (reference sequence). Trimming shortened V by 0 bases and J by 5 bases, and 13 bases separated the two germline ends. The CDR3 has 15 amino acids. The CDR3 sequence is CASSYSGGPTYGYTF. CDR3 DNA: TGTGCCAGCAGTTACTCGGGAGGCCCTACGTATGGCTACACCTTC.

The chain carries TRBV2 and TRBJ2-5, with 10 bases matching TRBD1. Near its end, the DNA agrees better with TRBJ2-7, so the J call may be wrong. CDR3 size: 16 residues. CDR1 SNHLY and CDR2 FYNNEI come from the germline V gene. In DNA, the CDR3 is TGTGCCAGCAGGATTACATCCGGGACAGGGGACAACGAGCAGTACTTC. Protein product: CASRITSGTGDNEQYF.

CDR3 amino acids: CASSPGGRAGELFF. The CDR3 DNA is TGTGCCAGCAGCCCCGGAGGAAGGGCCGGGGAGCTGTTTTTT. The chain is built from TRBV7-2 and TRBJ2-2; D might be TRBD2 (5 bases). Germline CDR1 reads SGHTA; CDR2 reads FQGNSA. The V and J ends lost 5 bases and 6 bases respectively, with 13 bases between them. This CDR3 contains 14 residues.

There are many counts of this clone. DNA for the CDR3: TGTGCCAGCAGTCAGAGGACAGGATTATACGAGCAGTACTTC. It encodes CASSQRTGLYEQYF. The gene calls are TRBV6-5 and TRBJ2-7, with 7 bases that match TRBD1. The CDR3 is 14 amino acids. V was pared by 5 bases and J by 4 bases, with 8 bases of the junction left unmatched. Germline V gives CDR1 MNHEY, CDR2 SVGAGI.

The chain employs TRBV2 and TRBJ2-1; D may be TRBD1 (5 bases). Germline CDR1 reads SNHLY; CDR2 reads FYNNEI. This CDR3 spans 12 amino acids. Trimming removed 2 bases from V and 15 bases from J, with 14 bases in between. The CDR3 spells CASSELGRDWFF. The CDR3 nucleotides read TGTGCCAGCAGTGAACTAGGCAGGGATTGGTTCTTC.

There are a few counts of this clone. The CDR3 here is CSVGLIGTGYTF. The CDR3 bases are TGCAGCGTGGGACTTATAGGGACTGGCTACACCTTC. V gene TRBV29-1 combines with J gene TRBJ1-2; D is possibly TRBD1 (5 bases). CDR3 length equals 12 residues. Deletions cut 6 bases from V and 7 bases from J, with 15 bases between. Germline V gives CDR1 SQVTM, CDR2 ANQGSEA.

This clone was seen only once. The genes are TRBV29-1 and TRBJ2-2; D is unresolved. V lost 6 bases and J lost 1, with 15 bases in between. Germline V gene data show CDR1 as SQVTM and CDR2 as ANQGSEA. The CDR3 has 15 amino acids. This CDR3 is CSVTNFPKNTGELFF. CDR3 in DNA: TGCAGCGTGACCAACTTCCCGAAGAACACCGGGGAGCTGTTTTTT.

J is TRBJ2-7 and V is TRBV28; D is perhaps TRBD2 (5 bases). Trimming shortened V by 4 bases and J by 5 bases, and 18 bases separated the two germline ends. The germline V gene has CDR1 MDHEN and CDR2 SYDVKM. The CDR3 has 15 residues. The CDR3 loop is CASSSPGNREDEQYF. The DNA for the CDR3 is TGTGCCAGCAGTTCCCCCGGGAATCGTGAGGACGAGCAGTACTTC.

CDR3 protein: CSVGQSYGYTF. The CDR3, as DNA: TGCAGCGTTGGGCAGAGCTATGGCTACACCTTC. The chain uses TRBV29-1 and TRBJ1-2, with no clear D. V shed 4 bases and J shed 4 bases, with 7 bases lying between them. The CDR3 has 11 residues. Germline V gene sequence: CDR1 SQVTM, CDR2 ANQGSEA.

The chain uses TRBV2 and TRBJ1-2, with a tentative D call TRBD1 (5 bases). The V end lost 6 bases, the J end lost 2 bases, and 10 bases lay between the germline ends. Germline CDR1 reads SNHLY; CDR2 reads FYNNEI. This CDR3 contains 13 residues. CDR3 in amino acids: CASRGRLNYGYTF. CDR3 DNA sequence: TGTGCCAGCAGGGGACGGCTAAACTATGGCTACACCTTC.

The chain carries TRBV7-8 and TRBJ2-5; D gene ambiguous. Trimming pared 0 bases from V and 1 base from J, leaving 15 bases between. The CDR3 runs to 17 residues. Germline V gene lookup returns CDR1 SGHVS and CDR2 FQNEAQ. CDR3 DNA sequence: TGTGCCAGCAGCTTAGCTCTCGGAATACGGGTCCAAGAGACCCAGTACTTC. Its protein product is CASSLALGIRVQETQYF.

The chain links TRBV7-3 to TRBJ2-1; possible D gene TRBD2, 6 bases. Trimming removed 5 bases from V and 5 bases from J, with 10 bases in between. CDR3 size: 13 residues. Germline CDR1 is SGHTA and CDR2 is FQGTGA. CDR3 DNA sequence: TGTGCCAGCAGCCGGGACTTCAACAATGAGCAGTTCTTC. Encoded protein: CASSRDFNNEQFF.

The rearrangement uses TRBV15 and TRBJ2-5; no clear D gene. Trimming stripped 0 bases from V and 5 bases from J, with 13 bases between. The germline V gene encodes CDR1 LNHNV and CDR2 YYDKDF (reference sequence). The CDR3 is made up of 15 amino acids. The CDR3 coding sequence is TGTGCCACCAGCAGAGATCTGGTAGCACGGGAGACCCAGTACTTC. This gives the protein CATSRDLVARETQYF. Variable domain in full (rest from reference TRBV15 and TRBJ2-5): DAMVIQNPRYQVTQFGKPVTLSCSQTLNHNVMYWYQQKSSQAPKLLFHYYDKDFNNEADTPDNFQSRRPNTSFCFLDIRSPGLGDTAMYLCATSRDLVARETQYFGPGTRLLVL.

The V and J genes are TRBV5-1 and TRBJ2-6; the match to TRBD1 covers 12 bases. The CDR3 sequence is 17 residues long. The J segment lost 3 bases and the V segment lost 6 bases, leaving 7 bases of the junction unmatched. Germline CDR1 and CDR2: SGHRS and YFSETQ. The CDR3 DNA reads TGCGCCAGCATCGACCGGGACAGGGGGCATGGGGCCAACGTCCTGACTTTC. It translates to CASIDRDRGHGANVLTF.

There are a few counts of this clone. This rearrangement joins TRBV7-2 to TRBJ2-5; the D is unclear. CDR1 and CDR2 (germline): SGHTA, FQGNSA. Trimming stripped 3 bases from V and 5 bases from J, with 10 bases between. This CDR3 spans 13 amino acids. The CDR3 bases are TGTGCCAGCAGCTTGGGTCCGGTGGAGACCCAGTACTTC. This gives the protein CASSLGPVETQYF.

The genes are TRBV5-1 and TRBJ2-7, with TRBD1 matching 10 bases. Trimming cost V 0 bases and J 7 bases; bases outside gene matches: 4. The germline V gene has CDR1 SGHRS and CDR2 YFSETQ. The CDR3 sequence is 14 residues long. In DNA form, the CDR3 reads TGCGCCAGCAGCTTGGGCGACAGGGGGCTGGAGCAGTACTTC. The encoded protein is CASSLGDRGLEQYF.